The 6 T cell receptor beta chains listed next were all sequenced from one sample in a study of shared clonotypes between healthy human individuals. Sequencing used immunoSEQ multiplex PCR; TCRdb keeps in-frame clones, though not all of them. This table has hundreds of thousands of clones, 60% to 80% appearing once. The sample consisted of memory CD4+ T cells sorted from blood. Subset specified: CD45RA-negative fraction. These receptors were collected from a woman aged 30 to 39 in good health.

V is TRBV10-2 and J is TRBJ1-5; D ambiguous. The germline gives CDR1 WSHSY, CDR2 SAAADI. There are 14 residues in the CDR3. V gave up 0 bases and J gave up 1 base, with 4 bases separating them. CDR3 DNA sequence: TGCGCCAGCAGTGAGTCGAGCAGCAATCAGCCCCAGCATTTT. Amino acid sequence: CASSESSSNQPQHF.

This clone was seen a few times. The J gene is TRBJ2-5, the V gene TRBV2; 8 nucleotides agree with TRBD2. The CDR3 is 14 amino acids. Germline lookup yields CDR1 SNHLY and CDR2 FYNNEI. V lost 4 bases to trimming and J lost 3 bases; unmatched junction nucleotides: 4. In DNA form, the CDR3 reads TGTGCCAGCAGTGGACGGGGGGGTGAAGAGACCCAGTACTTC. Its protein is CASSGRGGEETQYF.

This chain connects TRBV2 to TRBJ2-1; the match to TRBD1 covers 7 bases. In germline, CDR1 is SNHLY, CDR2 FYNNEI. Trimming at V came to 8 bases and at J to 7 bases, leaving 8 bases not matched to a gene. This CDR3 comprises 13 residues. The CDR3 bases are TGTGCCAGCTTCGGCCAGGGGGATAATGAGCAGTTCTTC. Translation: CASFGQGDNEQFF.

V gene TRBV5-1 combines with J gene TRBJ1-3, with a weak D call TRBD1 (6 bases). Trimming removed 5 bases at V and 1 base at J, with 22 bases between. There are 18 residues in the CDR3. Germline V gene data show CDR1 as SGHRS and CDR2 as YFSETQ. The CDR3 reads CASSYDGHRASSGNTIYF. CDR3 DNA: TGCGCCAGCAGTTACGACGGACACAGGGCATCTTCTGGAAACACCATATATTTT.

J is TRBJ2-7 and V is TRBV5-1, with 7 nucleotides matching TRBD2. CDR1 is SGHRS, CDR2 YFSETQ, per germline. With 0 bases clipped from V and 0 bases from J, the junction kept 3 bases outside the gene matches. The CDR3 is 15 residues long. The CDR3 sequence is CASSLVLAASYEQYF. The CDR3 bases are TGCGCCAGCAGCTTGGTTCTAGCGGCCTCCTACGAGCAGTACTTC. Full variable domain (remainder filled in from reference TRBV5-1 and TRBJ2-7): KAGVTQTPRYLIKTRGQQVTLSCSPISGHRSVSWYQQTPGQGLQFLFEYFSETQRNKGNFPGRFSGRQFSNSRSEMNVSTLELGDSALYLCASSLVLAASYEQYFGPGTRLTVT.

This clone was picked up a small number of times. The chain links TRBV5-1 to TRBJ2-7; TRBD1 agrees at 8 bases. Germline V gives CDR1 SGHRS, CDR2 YFSETQ. V lost 4 bases and J lost 3; bases outside the gene matches: 6. The length of the CDR3 is 14 residues. The CDR3 sequence: CASSPGQAVYEQYF. CDR3 in DNA: TGCGCCAGCAGCCCGGGACAGGCGGTCTACGAGCAGTACTTC.